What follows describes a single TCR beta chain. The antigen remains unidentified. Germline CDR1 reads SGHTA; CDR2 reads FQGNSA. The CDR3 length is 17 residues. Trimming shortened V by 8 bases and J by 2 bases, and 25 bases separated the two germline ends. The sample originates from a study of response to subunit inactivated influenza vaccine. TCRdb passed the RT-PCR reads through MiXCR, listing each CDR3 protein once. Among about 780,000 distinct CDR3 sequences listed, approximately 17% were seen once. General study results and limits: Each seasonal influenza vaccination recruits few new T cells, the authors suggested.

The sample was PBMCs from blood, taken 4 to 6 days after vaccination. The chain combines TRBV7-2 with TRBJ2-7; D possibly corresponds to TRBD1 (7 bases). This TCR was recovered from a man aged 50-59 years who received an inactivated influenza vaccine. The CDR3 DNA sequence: TGTGCCAGCGGAGGGGGCCTCGGTTCCGTCGACCCCTACGAGCAGTACTTC. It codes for CASGGGLGSVDPYEQYF.